A selection of T cell receptor beta chains follows, all from one sample in a study of blood T cells in healthy people across ages. TCRdb reprocessed the 5' RACE reads with MiXCR, giving one entry per CDR3 protein. The profile shows roughly 930,000 distinct CDR3 sequences, 48% of them singletons. The specimen sequenced was blood. The receptor source for this set is a man aged 25-45 years in good health. Both conserved end residues are part of each CDR3. Each record gives: J gene, V gene, clone size, D gene, CDR3 DNA, CDR3 protein. The D gene is left open where the match is weak. Expanded clones are given a class, and other clones once, few, many or no size at all.

j_gene: TRBJ2-4
v_gene: TRBV11-1
abundance: -
d_gene: TRBD1
CDR3nt: TGTGCCAGCGGGACAGGGGGCAAAAACATTCAGTACTTC
CDR3aa: CASGTGGKNIQYF

j_gene: TRBJ2-7
v_gene: TRBV3-1
abundance: few
d_gene: TRBD2
CDR3nt: TGTGCCAGCAGCCAAAGCGGGGGGGGAACTTACGAGCAGTACTTC
CDR3aa: CASSQSGGGTYEQYF

j_gene: TRBJ1-6
v_gene: TRBV28
abundance: -
d_gene: -
CDR3nt: TGTGCCAGCAGTTTATTGGACAGAGTTAATTCACCCCTCCACTTT
CDR3aa: CASSLLDRVNSPLHF

j_gene: TRBJ2-1
v_gene: TRBV9
abundance: -
d_gene: -
CDR3nt: TGTGCCAGCAGCGTAGCCCCATCGCTTAACAATGAGCAGTTCTTC
CDR3aa: CASSVAPSLNNEQFF

j_gene: TRBJ1-2
v_gene: TRBV7-2
abundance: -
d_gene: -
CDR3nt: TGTGCCAGCAGCTTAGGGGAGGGGCGCTATGGCTACACCTTC
CDR3aa: CASSLGEGRYGYTF

j_gene: TRBJ2-3
v_gene: TRBV4-3
abundance: -
d_gene: -
CDR3nt: TGCGCCAGCAGCCGGGATCAGGGGCGGGGGGATACGCAGTATTTT
CDR3aa: CASSRDQGRGDTQYF

j_gene: TRBJ2-7
v_gene: TRBV12-3/TRBV12-4
abundance: few
d_gene: -
CDR3nt: TGTGCCAGCAGTTTAGCAGGGAACTACAACGAGCAGTACTTC
CDR3aa: CASSLAGNYNEQYF

j_gene: TRBJ2-1
v_gene: TRBV24-1
abundance: -
d_gene: -
CDR3nt: TGTGCCACCAGTGCCGCGACCGGGACAGCGGGGGTACGCGGATACAATGAGCAGTTCTTC
CDR3aa: CATSAATGTAGVRGYNEQFF

j_gene: TRBJ2-1
v_gene: TRBV6-4
abundance: -
d_gene: -
CDR3nt: TGTGCCAGCAGTGACTCGTCTGGACCCTCCTACAATGAGCAGTTCTTC
CDR3aa: CASSDSSGPSYNEQFF

j_gene: TRBJ2-2
v_gene: TRBV5-6
abundance: once
d_gene: TRBD2
CDR3nt: TGTGCCAGCAGCCGGGAGGCGGGCAGGAACACCGGGGAGCTGTTTTTT
CDR3aa: CASSREAGRNTGELFF

j_gene: TRBJ2-3
v_gene: TRBV4-3
abundance: few
d_gene: TRBD1
CDR3nt: TGCGCCAGCAGCCAAGATCGGACAGGGAGTAATTCCCGTCCGCAGTATTTT
CDR3aa: CASSQDRTGSNSRPQYF

j_gene: TRBJ1-2
v_gene: TRBV5-6
abundance: -
d_gene: -
CDR3nt: TGTGCCAGCAGCGGCGGTACTTCTGTCTATGGCTACACCTTT
CDR3aa: CASSGGTSVYGYTF

j_gene: TRBJ1-2
v_gene: TRBV27
abundance: few
d_gene: -
CDR3nt: TGTGCCAGCAGTAAATTACAGGGTCAGGATGGCTACACCTTC
CDR3aa: CASSKLQGQDGYTF

j_gene: TRBJ1-2
v_gene: TRBV7-9
abundance: -
d_gene: TRBD1
CDR3nt: TGTGCCAGCAGCCCCGGGGAAACAGGGGGTGGCTACACCTTC
CDR3aa: CASSPGETGGGYTF

j_gene: TRBJ1-5
v_gene: TRBV12-3/TRBV12-4
abundance: -
d_gene: TRBD1
CDR3nt: TGTGCCAGCAGTCCCGCCGGGACAGGGATCGGGAGCAATCAGTCCCAGCATTTT
CDR3aa: CASSPAGTGIGSNQSQHF

j_gene: TRBJ2-1
v_gene: TRBV7-9
abundance: -
d_gene: TRBD2
CDR3nt: TGTGCCAGCAGCTTCAGCGGGGGGGCCGGTGAGCAGTTCTTC
CDR3aa: CASSFSGGAGEQFF

j_gene: TRBJ1-2
v_gene: TRBV13
abundance: -
d_gene: TRBD1
CDR3nt: TGTGCCAGCAGCCTGTTATTAGGAACGGGACAGGGAGGAGGCTACACCTTC
CDR3aa: CASSLLLGTGQGGGYTF

j_gene: TRBJ2-1
v_gene: TRBV10-3
abundance: many
d_gene: TRBD2
CDR3nt: TGTGCCATCAGGACTAGCGGGAGCTCCTACAATGAGCAGTTCTTC
CDR3aa: CAIRTSGSSYNEQFF

j_gene: TRBJ2-5
v_gene: TRBV4-1
abundance: few
d_gene: TRBD1
CDR3nt: TGCGCCAGCAGCCAGCCCGGGACAGGGGCAGAGACCCAGTACTTC
CDR3aa: CASSQPGTGAETQYF

j_gene: TRBJ1-2
v_gene: TRBV18
abundance: -
d_gene: -
CDR3nt: TGTGCCAGCTCACCGGGCGGGACTAACTATGGCTACACCTTC
CDR3aa: CASSPGGTNYGYTF

j_gene: TRBJ2-7
v_gene: TRBV4-3
abundance: -
d_gene: -
CDR3nt: TGCGCCAGCAGCCAAGATTGGTCCGGGGGCCTTTCCTACGAGCAGTACTTC
CDR3aa: CASSQDWSGGLSYEQYF

j_gene: TRBJ2-2
v_gene: TRBV13
abundance: -
d_gene: -
CDR3nt: TGTGCCAGCAGTTCGACAGGAGGTTGGGGTCCCGGGGAGCTGTTTTTT
CDR3aa: CASSSTGGWGPGELFF

j_gene: TRBJ2-1
v_gene: TRBV6-6
abundance: many
d_gene: -
CDR3nt: TGTGCCAGCGTTTTGCCCCAGGGTGTGAAGTTCTTC
CDR3aa: CASVLPQGVKFF

j_gene: TRBJ2-5
v_gene: TRBV6-2/TRBV6-3
abundance: few
d_gene: TRBD2
CDR3nt: TGTGCCAGCAGCAGACGTGTAAAGCGGGGGGGAGAGACCCAGTACTTC
CDR3aa: CASSRRVKRGGETQYF

j_gene: TRBJ2-3
v_gene: TRBV6-4
abundance: -
d_gene: TRBD2
CDR3nt: TGTGCCAGCAGTCCCAACAGCGGGGGGGGAGATACGCAGTATTTT
CDR3aa: CASSPNSGGGDTQYF

j_gene: TRBJ2-3
v_gene: TRBV7-3
abundance: -
d_gene: -
CDR3nt: TGTGCCAGCAGCTTAACTGCCAGGGTAACAGATACGCAGTATTTT
CDR3aa: CASSLTARVTDTQYF

j_gene: TRBJ1-4
v_gene: TRBV4-1
abundance: -
d_gene: -
CDR3nt: TGCGCCAGCAGCCAAGAACGACGGACGTCAACTAATGAAAAACTGTTTTTT
CDR3aa: CASSQERRTSTNEKLFF

j_gene: TRBJ2-3
v_gene: TRBV4-2
abundance: -
d_gene: TRBD1
CDR3nt: TGTGCCAGCACCCGGGACAGGGGGCCCACAGATACGCAGTATTTT
CDR3aa: CASTRDRGPTDTQYF

j_gene: TRBJ1-5
v_gene: TRBV5-8
abundance: -
d_gene: TRBD1
CDR3nt: TGTGCCAGCAGCCCTGGACAGGGACAGGTGCACCAGCCCCAGCATTTT
CDR3aa: CASSPGQGQVHQPQHF

j_gene: TRBJ2-7
v_gene: TRBV5-1
abundance: -
d_gene: TRBD1
CDR3nt: TGCGCCAGCTCTGGACAGGGGTTCATCGGCGAGCAGTACTTC
CDR3aa: CASSGQGFIGEQYF

j_gene: TRBJ2-7
v_gene: TRBV29-1
abundance: -
d_gene: TRBD1
CDR3nt: TGCAGCGTTGAGAAGGGACAGGGCTCCTACGAGCAGTACTTC
CDR3aa: CSVEKGQGSYEQYF

j_gene: TRBJ1-1
v_gene: TRBV7-9
abundance: -
d_gene: -
CDR3nt: TGTGCCAGCAGCTCGGTCTGGACCACTGAAGCTTTCTTT
CDR3aa: CASSSVWTTEAFF